One sample yielded the 15 T cell receptor beta chains listed below, sequenced in a study of shared clonotypes between healthy human individuals. TCRdb's copy holds only in-frame clones and misses some; the assay was immunoSEQ multiplex PCR. The sample contains about 1.5 million clones, roughly 95% of which appear only once. The sample was naive CD4+ T cells sorted from blood. Subset noted: CD45RA+ positively selected. The receptor set was obtained from a man aged 25 to 45 in good health.

In this sample, this clone turned up once. This chain uses TRBV5-6 with TRBJ1-5; D not resolved. The V end lost 5 bases, the J end lost 3 bases, and 12 bases lay between the germline ends. The CDR3 contains 14 residues. CDR1 and CDR2 from the germline V gene are SGHDT and YYEEEE. The CDR3 DNA is TGTGCCAGCAGATCCACGGGCTCCAATCAGCCCCAGCATTTT. Translation: CASRSTGSNQPQHF.

The genes are TRBV5-5 and TRBJ2-1; D ambiguous. Germline lookup yields CDR1 SGHKS and CDR2 YYEKEE (reference sequence). With 3 bases removed from V and 3 bases from J, the gap between germline ends came to 10 bases. The CDR3 is 14 residues long. The DNA for the CDR3 is TGTGCCAGCAGCTCAGGACCCCTCTACAATGAGCAGTTCTTC. This encodes CASSSGPLYNEQFF. The whole variable domain, remainder taken from reference TRBV5-5 and TRBJ2-1, is DAGVTQSPTHLIKTRGQQVTLRCSPISGHKSVSWYQQVLGQGPQFIFQYYEKEERGRGNFPDRFSARQFPNYSSELNVNALLLGDSALYLCASSSGPLYNEQFFGPGTRLTVL.

This CDR3 is CASSSAGTGVATNEKLFF. In nucleotides, the CDR3 is TGCGCCAGCAGCTCCGCCGGGACAGGGGTTGCAACTAATGAAAAACTGTTTTTT. The rearrangement joins TRBV5-1 to TRBJ1-4; 10 bases align to TRBD1. The J segment lost 0 bases and the V segment lost 3 bases, leaving 8 bases of the junction unmatched. CDR3 length equals 18 residues. Germline V gene data show CDR1 as SGHRS and CDR2 as YFSETQ.

V and J are TRBV5-6 and TRBJ2-1; D is unclear. Germline CDR1 and CDR2: SGHDT and YYEEEE. V shed 0 bases and J shed 0 bases, with 7 bases lying between them. CDR3 length: 15 residues. The CDR3 bases are TGTGCCAGCAGCTTGGAGGGAAGCTCCTACAATGAGCAGTTCTTC. Translation: CASSLEGSSYNEQFF.

The chain recombines TRBV6-5 with TRBJ1-5; D unresolved. The ends were cut back, 5 bases at V and 0 bases at J, with 5 bases in the middle. The CDR3 has 13 residues. In germline, CDR1 is MNHEY, CDR2 SVGAGI. CDR3 protein: CASSTHSNQPQHF. The DNA of the CDR3 is TGTGCCAGCAGTACCCATAGCAATCAGCCCCAGCATTTT.

The chain has TRBV5-1 and TRBJ2-7, with 10 bases aligning to TRBD1. V gave up 4 bases and J gave up 6 bases; unmatched junction bases: 10. This CDR3 is built from 15 residues. CDR1 SGHRS and CDR2 YFSETQ come from the germline V gene. The CDR3 nucleotides read TGCGCCAGCAGCCCCGACAGGGGGCTGACGGGCGAGCAGTACTTC. It is translated as CASSPDRGLTGEQYF.

For the CDR3, the DNA is TGCGCCAGCAGCCAAGTTGCCAACGACAGGGCGCTGGGCTACACCTTC. Its protein is CASSQVANDRALGYTF. The chain links TRBV4-3 to TRBJ1-2, with 7 bases matching TRBD1. V dropped 1 base and J dropped 8; count of bases not matched to a gene: 13. CDR3 length: 16 residues. Per the germline V gene, CDR1 is LGHNA and CDR2 is YSLEER.

The J gene is TRBJ1-2, the V gene TRBV10-3; 10 nucleotides match TRBD1. Germline V CDR1 and CDR2: ENHRY, SYGVKD. The CDR3 has 14 amino acids. Unmatched junction bases numbered 8, after V lost 7 bases and J lost 6 bases. DNA of the CDR3: TGTGCCATCACTAACTCCGGGACAGGGGATGGCTACACCTTC. Amino acid sequence: CAITNSGTGDGYTF.

The J gene is TRBJ1-5, the V gene TRBV7-9, with D possibly matching TRBD1 (5 bases). Per germline, CDR1 SEHNR and CDR2 FQNEAQ (reference sequence). This CDR3 has 16 amino acids. Trimming stripped 1 base from V and 3 bases from J, with 13 bases between. The CDR3 loop reads CASSLGDGRLNQPQHF. DNA of the CDR3: TGTGCCAGCAGCTTAGGGGACGGACGTCTCAATCAGCCCCAGCATTTT.

The V call is TRBV2, the J call TRBJ1-2; D is unclear. This CDR3 is 14 amino acids long. Trimming took off 8 bases at V and 4 bases at J, with 17 bases between the two ends. Germline V gene lookup returns CDR1 SNHLY and CDR2 FYNNEI. The CDR3 spells CASLDPQSIYGYTF. CDR3 DNA sequence: TGTGCCAGCCTTGACCCGCAGAGTATCTATGGCTACACCTTC.

The chain employs TRBV15 and TRBJ2-3; D unresolved. V was trimmed by 3 bases and J by 9 bases, leaving 19 bases between them. Germline CDR1 reads LNHNV; CDR2 reads YYDKDF (reference sequence). The CDR3 is made up of 15 amino acids. The CDR3 reads CATSSTAPVFGTQYF. DNA of the CDR3: TGTGCCACCAGCAGCACTGCGCCAGTTTTTGGAACGCAGTATTTT.

This clone was picked up one time. J is TRBJ2-5 and V is TRBV7-2; a possible D gene is TRBD1 (5 bases). Per germline, CDR1 SGHTA and CDR2 FQGNSA. Trimming cost V 1 base and J 0 bases, with 12 bases left between them. The CDR3 is 16 residues long. For the CDR3, the DNA is TGTGCCAGCAGCTTAGGATTTCAGGGCAACCAAGAGACCCAGTACTTC. Translation gives CASSLGFQGNQETQYF.

CDR3: CASSGPGLATNEQFF. For the CDR3, the DNA is TGCGCCAGCAGCGGACCGGGACTAGCAACTAATGAGCAGTTCTTC. This chain joins TRBV5-1 and TRBJ2-1; 9 positions agree with TRBD2. V shed 4 bases, J shed 7 bases, and the junction held 9 bases outside the gene matches. Germline V gives CDR1 SGHRS, CDR2 YFSETQ. The CDR3 contains 15 residues.

The chain joins TRBV27 to TRBJ1-5; D possibly corresponds to TRBD1 (6 bases). The germline V gene has CDR1 MNHEY and CDR2 SMNVEV (reference sequence). V lost 5 bases to trimming and J lost 3 bases, with 11 bases between them. The CDR3 sequence is 14 residues long. The CDR3 nucleotides are TGTGCCAGCAGTACTGGACAGTTCAATCAGCCCCAGCATTTT. Its protein is CASSTGQFNQPQHF.

V usage is TRBV5-1 and J usage is TRBJ2-1, with 7 bases matching TRBD1. V was clipped by 6 bases and J by 7 bases; unmatched bases: 16. Germline values: CDR1 SGHRS, CDR2 YFSETQ. The CDR3 extends over 16 amino acids. CDR3 region: CASIPGLPPRGNEQFF. DNA for the CDR3: TGCGCCAGCATTCCCGGACTGCCTCCCAGGGGGAATGAGCAGTTCTTC.